These T cell receptor beta chains were read from a single sample in a study of blood T cell repertoires in COVID-19. Using immunoSEQ multiplex PCR, the repertoire was profiled, and TCRdb retains in-frame clones only, with some absent. The repertoire has about 290,000 clones, about 82% of them found once; the top ten carry around 4.5%. The specimen was peripheral blood. All receptors derive from a woman between 50 and 59 years old with active or convalescent COVID-19. CDR3s include the opening cysteine and the closing phenylalanine or tryptophan. A D gene is named only where the DNA matches it firmly. Clone size is not always given. Where it is, it says once, few, many or a class for expanded clones.

.,TRBJ1-1,TRBV11-2,few,TGTGCCAGCAGCTTAACACCGAACACTGAAGCTTTCTTT,CASSLTPNTEAFF
.,TRBJ2-2,TRBV5-1,.,TGCGCCAGCAGCCTGTACGGACAGAACACCGGGGAGCTGTTTTTT,CASSLYGQNTGELFF
TRBD1,TRBJ2-7,TRBV5-5,.,TGTGCCAGCAGCCTCCAGGGGGTAGTCTACGAGCAGTACTTC,CASSLQGVVYEQYF
TRBD1,TRBJ1-1,TRBV19,.,TGTGCCAGTAGTATCCAAGGGGGCCGCCTTGAAGCTTTCTTT,CASSIQGGRLEAFF
TRBD1,TRBJ2-7,TRBV19,.,TGTGCCAGTAAGGGGACAGGGGGCCGCGAGCAGTACTTC,CASKGTGGREQYF
TRBD1,TRBJ1-2,TRBV2,.,TGTGCCAGCAGTGCGGGACAGTCCTATGGCTACACCTTC,CASSAGQSYGYTF
TRBD2,TRBJ2-1,TRBV11-2,once,TGTGCCAGCAGCTTAGAACCAGCGGGAGGCTATGAGCAGTTCTTC,CASSLEPAGGYEQFF
.,TRBJ1-6,TRBV6-1,.,TGTGCCAGCAGTGACAGGAGGGATTCACCCCTCCACTTT,CASSDRRDSPLHF
.,TRBJ2-7,TRBV29-1,.,TGCAGCGTTGAAATAGGGGATCACAGGCCCTACGAGCAGTACTTC,CSVEIGDHRPYEQYF
.,TRBJ2-1,TRBV12-3/TRBV12-4,.,TGTGCCAGCAGTCCCGGACTATCGGATGAGCAGTTCTTC,CASSPGLSDEQFF
.,TRBJ1-1,TRBV7-9,.,TGTGCCAGCAGCTTATCCGGGACAAGGGGCACTGAAGCTTTCTTT,CASSLSGTRGTEAFF
TRBD1,TRBJ1-2,TRBV20-1,.,TGCAGTGCTAGTGGGACAGGGGGAGGCTACACCTTC,CSASGTGGGYTF
.,TRBJ2-6,TRBV6-2/TRBV6-3,.,TGTGCCAGCAGTTACGTCAACTCTGGGGCCAACGTCCTGACTTTC,CASSYVNSGANVLTF
TRBD2,TRBJ2-5,TRBV7-9,.,TGTGCCAGCAGCTCCCCTAGCCTAGCGGAGAGAGAGACCCAGTACTTC,CASSSPSLAERETQYF
TRBD2,TRBJ2-5,TRBV15,few,TGTGCCACTTCACTAAGCGGGAGGGAGACCCAGTACTTC,CATSLSGRETQYF
.,TRBJ2-3,TRBV1,.,TGCACCAGCAGCCTTCTAGCGGGAGGCACAGATACGCAGTATTTT,CTSSLLAGGTDTQYF
TRBD2,TRBJ2-7,TRBV6-6,.,TGTGCCAGCAGTCCGACTAGCAGAACCTACGAGCAGTACTTC,CASSPTSRTYEQYF
.,TRBJ1-1,TRBV5-6,.,TGTGCCAGCAGCTTCTCCAGATACACTGAAGCTTTCTTT,CASSFSRYTEAFF
TRBD2,TRBJ2-1,TRBV3-1/TRBV3-2,.,TGTGCCAGCAGCCGACGTCTAGCGGAAACCTACAATGAGCAGTTCTTC,CASSRRLAETYNEQFF
.,TRBJ1-1,TRBV19,.,TGTGCCAGTAGTATAGATGGACAGCCGAACACTGAAGCTTTCTTT,CASSIDGQPNTEAFF
TRBD1,TRBJ1-1,TRBV6-5,.,TGTGCCAGCCGAGACAGGGCGGTCACTGAAGCTTTCTTT,CASRDRAVTEAFF
TRBD1,TRBJ2-7,TRBV3-1/TRBV3-2,.,TGTGCCAGCAGAGGACAGGGGAGCTCCTACGAGCAGTACTTC,CASRGQGSSYEQYF
TRBD2,TRBJ2-1,TRBV6-6,.,TGTGCCAGCAGTCCCCGCCCCCCTAGCGGGGTGGGGGTCAATGAGCAGTTCTTC,CASSPRPPSGVGVNEQFF
TRBD2,TRBJ2-3,TRBV3-1/TRBV3-2,.,TGTGCCAGCAGCCAAGATGCTAGCGGAACAGATACGCAGTATTTT,CASSQDASGTDTQYF
TRBD1,TRBJ1-5,TRBV5-1,.,TGCGCCAGCAGCCCCGGTGCCGGGACAGGGTCGAGTCAGCCCCAGCATTTT,CASSPGAGTGSSQPQHF